The present entry profiles one T cell receptor beta chain with its context. This sample was taken from a study of T cell responses to AZD1222 COVID-19 vaccine. CDR3 length: 15 residues. CDR1 and CDR2 (germline): SGHDT, YYEEEE. V lost 2 bases and J lost 4, with 13 bases in between. Produced via immunoSEQ multiplex PCR; TCRdb's table is partial and in-frame only. Of about 160,000 clones listed, approximately 90% are singletons. This sequence joins TRBV5-6 and TRBJ1-5; D uncertain. Specimen: peripheral blood, collected 28 days after the second AZD1222 dose. The source is an adult who received the AZD1222 COVID-19 vaccine. The CDR3 reads CASSFGGRPNQPQHF. The CDR3 coding sequence is TGTGCCAGCAGCTTTGGAGGGAGGCCTAATCAGCCCCAGCATTTT.